Below are 15 T cell receptor beta chains sequenced from a single sample in a study of blood T cell repertoires in COVID-19. Libraries were prepared by immunoSEQ multiplex PCR; TCRdb keeps only in-frame clonotypes and omits some of them. The sample contains about 210,000 clones, 84% of which appear only once. The sequencing sample was made of PBMCs or T cells enriched from blood (not recorded which). These TCRs come from a woman in her 30s who had been exposed to COVID-19.

The chain is built from TRBV12-3 or TRBV12-4 and TRBJ1-6, with D uncertain. The CDR3 loop spans 13 amino acids. V was cut by 3 bases and J by 9 bases, with 9 bases left in between. DNA of the CDR3: TGTGCCAGCAGTTTCCGGGTCGGTTCACCCCTCCACTTT. Residues: CASSFRVGSPLHF.

This rearrangement joins TRBV19 to TRBJ2-5; 8 bases map to TRBD1. CDR3 length equals 14 residues. V was pared by 8 bases and J by 5 bases, with 10 bases of the junction left unmatched. Germline V gene sequence: CDR1 LNHDA, CDR2 SQIVND (reference sequence). The CDR3 protein is CASSNLRQGETQYF. Written as DNA, the CDR3 is TGTGCCAGTTCTAACCTAAGACAGGGGGAGACCCAGTACTTC.

This clone appeared a few times. CDR3 sequence (DNA): TGTGCCAGCAGCCACCAGGAAACAGGGGGTCTCGATGGCTACACCTTC. Translated, it gives CASSHQETGGLDGYTF. The chain is built from TRBV7-8 and TRBJ1-2; TRBD1 matches at 8 bases. CDR1 is SGHVS and CDR2 is FQNEAQ in the germline V gene. The V and J ends lost 5 bases and 6 bases, in that order; junction bases with no gene match: 14. The CDR3 covers 16 residues.

This chain connects TRBV6-5 to TRBJ1-2; weak D call: TRBD1 (6 bases). CDR3 length: 15 amino acids. V was cut by 7 bases and J by 2 bases, with 17 bases left in between. In germline, CDR1 is MNHEY, CDR2 SVGAGI. The CDR3 is CASMGGDNLNYGYTF. The CDR3, as DNA: TGTGCCAGCATGGGAGGGGACAACTTAAACTATGGCTACACCTTC.

The J gene is TRBJ1-1, the V gene TRBV3-1 (or the pseudogene TRBV3-2); D gene unclear. The CDR3 loop spans 15 amino acids. The V end was cut by 1 base, the J end by 1 base, with 10 bases between. Germline CDR1 LGHDT, CDR2 YNNKEL (reference sequence). CDR3 bases: TGTGCCAGCAGCCAAGTCAAGACTCCGAACACTGAAGCTTTCTTT. It codes for CASSQVKTPNTEAFF.

The genes are TRBV27 and TRBJ1-6; D perhaps matches TRBD1 (5 bases). This CDR3 is built from 15 residues. The germline V and J ends were trimmed by 4 bases and 11 bases, with 18 bases remaining between them. CDR1 is MNHEY and CDR2 is SMNVEV in the germline V gene (reference sequence). The CDR3 region is CASSYGGEGMPPLHF. The CDR3 DNA sequence: TGTGCCAGCAGTTACGGGGGGGAGGGGATGCCACCCCTCCACTTT.

The rearrangement links TRBV5-4 to TRBJ1-3, with TRBD1 as a possible D gene (6 bases). CDR1 SGHNT and CDR2 YYREEE come from the germline V gene (reference sequence). This CDR3 is built from 14 residues. V was trimmed by 3 bases and J by 0 bases, leaving 7 bases between them. The DNA for the CDR3 is TGTGCCAGCAGCTGGGACATCTCTGGAAACACCATATATTTT. As protein: CASSWDISGNTIYF.

The chain couples TRBV5-1 to TRBJ2-5, with 8 bases fitting TRBD1. The length of the CDR3 is 16 residues. V trimming: 6 bases; J trimming: 2 bases; junction bases outside the gene matches: 12. CDR1 and CDR2 (germline): SGHRS, YFSETQ. The CDR3 sequence: CASIWGTGGGQETQYF. In DNA, the CDR3 is TGCGCCAGCATTTGGGGAACAGGGGGAGGACAAGAGACCCAGTACTTC.

The chain has TRBV7-3 and TRBJ2-7, with 10 positions matching TRBD2. Germline CDR1 reads SGHTA; CDR2 reads FQGTGA. The CDR3 is 17 amino acids. V was clipped by 0 bases and J by 5 bases; unmatched bases: 10. CDR3 in amino acids: CASSLTPLAGVPDEQYF. Written as DNA, the CDR3 is TGTGCCAGCAGCTTAACACCCCTAGCGGGGGTTCCCGACGAGCAGTACTTC.

The chain is built from TRBV9 and TRBJ1-5, with 8 bases matching TRBD1. With V trimmed by 3 bases and J by 6 bases, 5 bases remained unmatched. CDR3 length: 14 amino acids. Looked up from germline, CDR1 is SGDLS and CDR2 is YYNGEE. The CDR3, as DNA: TGTGCCAGCAGCGAGACAGGGGTTGGTCAGCCCCAGCATTTT. It codes for CASSETGVGQPQHF.

The V and J genes are TRBV19 and TRBJ2-3, with TRBD2 identical over 8 bases. This CDR3 region has 15 residues. With 5 bases clipped from V and 3 bases from J, the junction kept 7 bases outside the gene matches. Germline V gives CDR1 LNHDA, CDR2 SQIVND (reference sequence). This chain's CDR3 is CASSGWRGETDTQYF. The CDR3 nucleotides read TGTGCCAGTAGTGGTTGGCGGGGGGAAACAGATACGCAGTATTTT.

This clone was counted once. CDR3 sequence reads: CASLPKSRGQIYEQYF. The CDR3 region has the DNA TGTGCCAGCCTTCCAAAATCGCGGGGGCAGATCTACGAGCAGTACTTC. The chain employs TRBV3-1 (or the pseudogene TRBV3-2) and TRBJ2-7; D may be TRBD2 (7 bases). The CDR3 has 16 residues. The ends were cut back, 8 bases at V and 3 bases at J, with 23 bases in the middle. Germline V lookup: CDR1 LGHDT, CDR2 YNNKEL (reference sequence).

J is TRBJ1-1 and V is TRBV7-9, with a tentative D call TRBD1 (5 bases). The CDR3 length is 11 residues. V was trimmed by 3 bases and J by 11 bases, leaving 10 bases between them. The V gene's germline CDR1 is SEHNR and CDR2 FQNEAQ (reference sequence). The CDR3 DNA is TGTGCCAGCAGCTTTACCGGGGGGGCTTTCTTT. It codes for CASSFTGGAFF.

J is TRBJ2-7 and V is TRBV7-2; tentatively, D is TRBD1 (5 bases). Germline V lookup: CDR1 SGHTA, CDR2 FQGNSA. The CDR3 contains 14 residues. V shed 1 base and J shed 3 bases, with 10 bases lying between them. CDR3 bases: TGTGCCAGCAGCTTAGACAGGTTACACTACGAGCAGTACTTC. Translated: CASSLDRLHYEQYF.

The chain employs TRBV19 and TRBJ2-1, with 15 bases matching TRBD2. The V gene end was trimmed by 3 bases and the J gene end by 10 bases; junction bases not matched to a gene: 1. The CDR3 sequence is 14 residues long. Per germline, CDR1 LNHDA and CDR2 SQIVND (reference sequence). CDR3 DNA: TGTGCCAGTAGTATTGGACTAGCGGGGGGGGAGCAGTTCTTC. Amino acid sequence: CASSIGLAGGEQFF.